The source of this T cell receptor beta chain is a study of identical twins. Healthy Caucasian donors formed the entire cohort. Addition of a universal primer site occurred through template switching, and cDNA carried unique molecular identifiers. TCRdb ran MiXCR on the 5' RACE reads and lists one entry per CDR3 protein. The data show 420,000 or so distinct CDR3 sequences, 18% seen once. This clonotype was counted a few times. The antigen remains unidentified. CDR1 and CDR2 (germline): DFQATT, SNEGSKA (reference sequence). The length of the CDR3 is 12 residues. Trimming removed 5 bases at V and 6 bases at J, with 13 bases between. Whole-study findings and limits: Alpha sequences that were out-of-frame and twin-shared showed an excess of low generation probability. Out-of-frame beta chain sequences displayed weaker excess sharing between twins.

The chain employs TRBV20-1 and TRBJ1-2, with D maybe TRBD1 (5 bases). The TCR comes from a man aged 45-60 years in good health. The sample taken for sequencing was naive T cells sorted from blood. CDR3 sequence: CSASQGFDGYTF. CDR3 in DNA: TGCAGTGCTTCCCAGGGTTTCGATGGCTACACCTTC.